The next 24 T cell receptor beta chains were all read from a single sample in a study of cytomegalovirus exposure and HLA in healthy donors. PCR primers comprised 60 Vbeta and 13 Jbeta primers. Assay used: immunoSEQ multiplex PCR; TCRdb lists only in-frame clones, some missing. The sample lists over 85,000 clones, roughly 80% seen once, with about 8.3% in the top ten. The sample was PBMCs. Source of these receptors: a female donor in good health and CMV-seronegative.

The rearrangement uses TRBV5-1 and TRBJ2-7; D may be TRBD2 (5 bases). Germline V lookup: CDR1 SGHRS, CDR2 YFSETQ. The CDR3 runs to 13 residues. Trimming pared 1 base from V and 2 bases from J, leaving 7 bases between. The CDR3 DNA sequence: TGCGCCAGCAGCTTGACTAGTACCTACGAGCAGTACTTC. It encodes CASSLTSTYEQYF.

Concerning this clone itself: In the same sample, other DNA sequences code for this CDR3. The CDR3 protein is CASSYRTGDEKLFF. CDR3 in DNA: TGTGCCAGCAGTTACAGGACCGGGGATGAAAAACTGTTTTTT. The chain couples TRBV6-5 to TRBJ1-4, with no clear D. CDR1 MNHEY and CDR2 SVGAGI come from the germline V gene. The germline V and J ends were trimmed by 2 bases and 6 bases, with 10 bases remaining between them. The CDR3 sequence is 14 residues long.

J is TRBJ2-7 and V is TRBV19; 7 nucleotides agree with TRBD1. CDR1 LNHDA and CDR2 SQIVND come from the germline V gene (reference sequence). Unmatched junction bases numbered 9, after V lost 4 bases and J lost 12 bases. The CDR3 is 12 residues long. The CDR3 DNA follows: TGTGCCAGTAGTACACGACAGGGACGCGTGTACTTC. Its translation is CASSTRQGRVYF.

The V gene is TRBV6-5, the J gene TRBJ2-1; no definite D call. V was cut by 4 bases and J by 10 bases, with 14 bases left in between. CDR1 is MNHEY and CDR2 is SVGAGI in the germline V gene. This CDR3 contains 13 residues. CDR3 sequence reads: CASSLVVETEQFF. In nucleotides, the CDR3 is TGTGCCAGCAGTTTAGTCGTCGAGACAGAGCAGTTCTTC.

The J gene is TRBJ2-5, the V gene TRBV9, with 7 bases matching TRBD1. Germline CDR1 and CDR2: SGDLS and YYNGEE. The length of the CDR3 is 15 residues. The junction had 9 bases not matched to a gene; V was cut back by 3 bases and J by 4 bases. The CDR3 nucleotides are TGTGCCAGCAGCGCCCGGGACAGTCGTCGAGAGACCCAGTACTTC. Translation gives CASSARDSRRETQYF.

The V and J genes are TRBV6-6 and TRBJ2-3; D is undetermined. Trimming left V 0 bases short and J 0 bases short, with 10 bases between. The CDR3 is made up of 16 amino acids. CDR1 is MNHNY, CDR2 SVGAGI, per germline (reference sequence). CDR3: CASSYSTTRSTDTQYF. The CDR3 nucleotides are TGTGCCAGCAGTTACTCGACGACGAGGAGCACAGATACGCAGTATTTT.

The J gene is TRBJ2-5, the V gene TRBV25-1, with a possible D match to TRBD1 (5 bases). In germline, CDR1 is MGHDK, CDR2 SYGVNS. CDR3 length equals 13 residues. The ends were cut back, 6 bases at V and 5 bases at J, with 13 bases in the middle. The CDR3, as DNA: TGTGCCAGCAGCAAAGGGGCTGTCGAGACCCAGTACTTC. It yields the protein CASSKGAVETQYF.

The V call is TRBV28, the J call TRBJ1-2, with 7 bases aligning to TRBD1. The V gene end was trimmed by 6 bases and the J gene end by 8 bases; junction bases not matched to a gene: 6. Germline CDR1 MDHEN, CDR2 SYDVKM. The CDR3 sequence is 12 residues long. The CDR3 DNA reads TGTGCCAGCAGCCAACAGGGGTGGGGCTACACCTTC. Protein: CASSQQGWGYTF.

The chain couples TRBV5-1 to TRBJ2-3; D may be TRBD2 (5 bases). Trimming took off 4 bases at V and 0 bases at J, with 9 bases between the two ends. Germline assignment: CDR1 SGHRS and CDR2 YFSETQ. This CDR3 is built from 14 residues. The CDR3 spells CASSTRTSTDTQYF. The CDR3 region has the DNA TGCGCCAGCAGCACCCGGACTAGCACAGATACGCAGTATTTT.

V gene TRBV9 combines with J gene TRBJ1-2; possibly TRBD1 for D (6 bases). CDR1 is SGDLS and CDR2 is YYNGEE in the germline V gene. The CDR3 is made up of 17 amino acids. Trimming shortened V by 0 bases and J by 7 bases, and 22 bases separated the two germline ends. The CDR3 coding sequence is TGTGCCAGCAGCGTAGATTTTTGGGCAGGGGAGTTCGGTGGCTACACCTTC. This encodes CASSVDFWAGEFGGYTF.

V and J are TRBV7-3 and TRBJ2-7; D may be TRBD1 (6 bases). CDR3 length: 13 amino acids. CDR1 SGHTA and CDR2 FQGTGA come from the germline V gene. Trimming stripped 1 base from V and 4 bases from J, with 8 bases between. The CDR3 DNA follows: TGTGCCAGCAGCTTAAATGGACAGTACGAGCAGTACTTC. Its translation: CASSLNGQYEQYF.

CDR3 in DNA: TGTGCCAGCAGCTTAGCCCGACTAGCACCCAATGAGCAGTTCTTC. Encoded protein: CASSLARLAPNEQFF. The chain recombines TRBV7-2 with TRBJ2-1; 7 nucleotides agree with TRBD2. CDR3 length: 15 residues. CDR1 and CDR2 (germline): SGHTA, FQGNSA. J gave up 6 bases and V 0 bases, and 5 bases lay outside the gene matches. The entire variable domain, with the rest obtained from reference TRBV7-2 and TRBJ2-1, is as follows: GAGVSQSPSNKVTEKGKDVELRCDPISGHTALYWYRQSLGQGLEFLIYFQGNSAPDKSGLPSDRFSAERTGGSVSTLTIQRTQQEDSAVYLCASSLARLAPNEQFFGPGTRLTVL.

The V call is TRBV5-1, the J call TRBJ1-2, with no clear D. The length of the CDR3 is 12 residues. Germline loops: CDR1 SGHRS, CDR2 YFSETQ. Trimming took 6 bases from V and 8 from J, leaving 14 bases between them. The CDR3 DNA sequence: TGCGCCAGCACCCAAGAACGGGGAGGCTACACCTTC. It translates to CASTQERGGYTF.

V and J are TRBV7-8 and TRBJ2-7; 7 bases are a match to TRBD2. The V gene's germline CDR1 is SGHVS and CDR2 FQNEAQ. The CDR3 is made up of 16 amino acids. Losses at the gene ends were 5 bases for V and 1 base for J; bases not matched to a gene: 11. The CDR3 DNA reads TGTGCCAGCAGCCCCTGGGGGGGTCCCTTATCCTACGAGCAGTACTTC. Translated, it gives CASSPWGGPLSYEQYF.

This chain links TRBV6-6 with TRBJ1-2; TRBD1 might be the D (5 bases). CDR1 is MNHNY, CDR2 SVGAGI, per germline (reference sequence). This CDR3 contains 13 residues. Trimming cost V 6 bases and J 2 bases, with 10 bases left between them. The CDR3 sequence is CASRTDLNYGYTF. CDR3 nucleotide sequence: TGTGCCAGCAGGACAGATCTAAACTATGGCTACACCTTC.

The V call is TRBV6-1, the J call TRBJ1-2; D remains unclear. The CDR3 is 12 amino acids. Germline lookup yields CDR1 MNHNS and CDR2 SASEGT. Between the trimmed V and J ends, which lost 2 bases and 6 bases, there was a span of 7 bases. CDR3 in DNA: TGTGCCAGCAGTGAATTCGGGAATGGCTACACCTTC. It translates to CASSEFGNGYTF.

Notes on this clone: The germline gene is not matched at one end of the junction; a read error may be the cause. The rearrangement joins TRBV7-9 to TRBJ1-2; D is unresolved. The CDR3 has 12 amino acids. Per germline, CDR1 SEHNR and CDR2 FQNEAQ (reference sequence). In DNA, the CDR3 is TGTTCCAGCAGCCTTACCTATTATGGCTACACCTTC. Translated, it gives CSSSLTYYGYTF.

This sequence joins TRBV14 and TRBJ1-2; tentative D call: TRBD1 (6 bases). Looked up from germline, CDR1 is SGHDN and CDR2 is FVKESK. The CDR3 totals 13 residues. V dropped 4 bases and J dropped 3 bases, with 9 bases sitting between them. The CDR3 sequence: CASSPTGYYGYTF. The CDR3 nucleotides are TGTGCCAGCAGCCCTACAGGGTACTATGGCTACACCTTC.

This rearrangement joins TRBV4-3 to TRBJ2-7; D might be TRBD2 (6 bases). Between the trimmed V and J ends, which lost 4 bases and 1 base, there was a span of 11 bases. Germline lookup yields CDR1 LGHNA and CDR2 YSLEER. CDR3 length: 14 residues. In nucleotides, the CDR3 is TGCGCCAGCAGCCGCTTGGGAGGTTCCTACGAGCAGTACTTC. As protein: CASSRLGGSYEQYF.

The chain combines TRBV11-2 with TRBJ2-7; D might be TRBD1 (6 bases). This CDR3 region has 13 residues. Germline V gene sequence: CDR1 SGHAT, CDR2 FQNNGV. Deletions cut 5 bases from V and 7 bases from J, with 15 bases between. CDR3 sequence reads: CASSPSGVGEQYF. The CDR3 DNA sequence: TGTGCCAGCAGCCCTTCAGGGGTGGGGGAGCAGTACTTC.

The gene calls are TRBV18 and TRBJ1-2; TRBD1 aligns across 7 bases. The CDR3 contains 13 residues. The germline V gene encodes CDR1 KGHSH and CDR2 LQKENI. V was clipped by 6 bases and J by 2 bases; unmatched bases: 3. The CDR3 DNA is TGTGCCAGCTCGGAACAGGGGAACTATGGCTACACCTTC. Residues: CASSEQGNYGYTF.

This chain links TRBV6-1 with TRBJ1-5, with D possibly matching TRBD1 (5 bases). This CDR3 contains 14 residues. In germline, CDR1 is MNHNS, CDR2 SASEGT. Trimming stripped 8 bases from V and 10 bases from J, with 21 bases between. CDR3 residues: CASAGTPVLAPQHF. CDR3 DNA: TGTGCCAGCGCGGGGACGCCCGTGTTGGCACCCCAGCATTTT.

This chain uses TRBV30 with TRBJ1-1, with 8 bases fitting TRBD1. CDR3 length: 13 residues. J lost 7 bases, V lost 0 bases, and 4 bases had no gene match. Germline CDR1 reads GTSNPN; CDR2 reads SVGIG (reference sequence). The CDR3 sequence is CAWSVQGAGEAFF. CDR3 nucleotides: TGTGCCTGGAGTGTTCAGGGGGCGGGTGAAGCTTTCTTT.

The chain is built from TRBV7-3 and TRBJ2-5; the D is unclear. This CDR3 is 14 amino acids long. V lost 0 bases and J 2 bases, leaving 7 bases between the germline ends. CDR1 and CDR2 from the germline V gene are SGHTA and FQGTGA. In DNA form, the CDR3 reads TGTGCCAGCAGCTTAACCAGTGTTCAAGAGACCCAGTACTTC. This translates into CASSLTSVQETQYF.